The sequence of this T cell receptor beta chain was determined in a study of early T cells in non-severe SARS-CoV-2 infection. Study-level information: Sequencing targeted bulk RNA from unsorted whole blood, leaving chains unpaired.

This clonotype has more than one count but fewer than ten. Its antigen is unknown. Germline V gene lookup returns CDR1 SGHDT and CDR2 YYEEEE. The CDR3 is 13 residues long. Trimming cost V 2 bases and J 1 base, with 7 bases left between them. Overall study results and limits: In VDJdb matching, anti-spike CD8 responses were favored while private and CD4 specificities went missing.

Unique molecular identifiers were attached to individual cDNA molecules. One entry per CDR3 protein, called by TCRdb with MiXCR from the 5' RACE reads. The table lists some 61,000 distinct CDR3 sequences, 13% of them singletons, with roughly 8.3% in the top ten. Sequenced sample: whole blood. This TCR was recovered from an adult who was a healthcare worker with PCR-confirmed SARS-CoV-2 infection or an uninfected control (not recorded which). The genes are TRBV5-6 and TRBJ2-7, with D possibly being TRBD2 (5 bases). The CDR3 DNA follows: TGTGCCAGCAGCTTTGCGGGTTCCTACGAGCAGTACTTC. Encoded protein: CASSFAGSYEQYF.